The T cell receptor (beta chain) under discussion was sequenced for a study of blood T cell repertoires in COVID-19 (dated by TCRdb to about 2020). Looking at the study overall: Samples covering the acute and convalescent phases of COVID-19 were provided by collaborators in the United States, Italy and Spain. The dataset comprised deeply sampled blood TCRbeta repertoires from subjects exposed to, actively infected with, or recovered from COVID-19. A freely available public database, intended as a resource for researchers studying the immune response to SARS-CoV-2, is where the repertoires were released. Where available, HLA class I and class II types were obtained from metadata supplied by the sample provider rather than from assay-based typing. The prospective study material was composed of cDNA or gDNA derived from T cells, B-cell-depleted T cells, or PBMCs. The samples were drawn from two sources: the first 160 participants of the ongoing ImmuneRACE study, and fewer than 1,500 subjects contributed by 6 global collaborators. The sample metadata nearly always contained a de-identified subject ID, COVID-19 status, age in years and sex. The study at large found these results: The amount of clinical and demographic metadata varied by source and participant and was provided uncurated.

V lost 2 bases and J lost 4 bases, and the count of bases not matched to a germline gene is 5. The CDR3 starts with the cysteine, ends with the phenylalanine, and has 15 residues. The DNA shown is the 45-base CDR3, in frame from base 1. CDR1 and CDR2, looked up from the germline V gene, are SGHTA and FQGNSA. The immunoSEQ Assay, a bias-controlled multiplex PCR, was used to amplify TCRbeta CDR3 regions from genomic DNA. As for how the authors treated the data: Nucleated cell counts per sample were estimated from amplification of reference gene primers within the assay. Sequence reads were collapsed and filtered to measure the absolute abundance of every unique TCRbeta CDR3 rearrangement. For each sample, productive Simpson clonality was calculated as the square root of Simpson's diversity index across productive rearrangements. TCRdb holds this immuneACCESS table with in-frame rearrangements only. Some clones are missing; in checked studies, unresolved V genes explain under half, and the rest has no known cause. The V and J calls and clone size are taken from that table; D and trimming were inferred from the DNA. In this sample the table shows fewer than 250,000 clones, around 80% of which occur a single time. The ten largest clones take up approximately 20% of the sample.

As for this clone: Its antigen remains unidentified. No much larger clonotype is one base removed from it; base qualities were not supplied.

The collaborating institutions used their own protocols to collect whole blood in K2EDTA tubes. For TCRbeta analysis, collaborators shipped samples in one of three forms: frozen whole blood, isolated PBMCs, or DNA extracted from either of those sample types. The sequencing input was peripheral blood. The chain couples TRBV7-2 to TRBJ1-2; 9 middle bases align to TRBD1. The receptor's source is a man aged 25-45 years with active or convalescent COVID-19. The sequence in DNA is TGTGCCAGCAGCTTAACGGGACAGGGAGTCTATGGCTACACCTTC. Translated, this is CASSLTGQGVYGYTF.